This T cell receptor (beta chain) emerged from a study of blood T cell repertoires in COVID-19. Between the trimmed V and J ends, which lost 1 base and 5 bases, there was a span of 5 bases. The CDR3 covers 13 residues. The V gene's germline CDR1 is LGHNA and CDR2 YNFKEQ. TCRdb's table, derived via immunoSEQ multiplex PCR, lists solely in-frame clones and lacks some. The repertoire consists of 70,000 to 90,000 clones, with 88% occurring once and the leading ten covering over 35%. The V call is TRBV4-2, the J call TRBJ2-2; no clear D gene. The sequence derives from a human donor in a cohort sampled during active COVID-19. Sequencing was performed on peripheral blood. DNA of the CDR3: TGTGCCAGCAGCCAAGGAGAGACCGGGGAGCTGTTTTTT. Protein sequence: CASSQGETGELFF.